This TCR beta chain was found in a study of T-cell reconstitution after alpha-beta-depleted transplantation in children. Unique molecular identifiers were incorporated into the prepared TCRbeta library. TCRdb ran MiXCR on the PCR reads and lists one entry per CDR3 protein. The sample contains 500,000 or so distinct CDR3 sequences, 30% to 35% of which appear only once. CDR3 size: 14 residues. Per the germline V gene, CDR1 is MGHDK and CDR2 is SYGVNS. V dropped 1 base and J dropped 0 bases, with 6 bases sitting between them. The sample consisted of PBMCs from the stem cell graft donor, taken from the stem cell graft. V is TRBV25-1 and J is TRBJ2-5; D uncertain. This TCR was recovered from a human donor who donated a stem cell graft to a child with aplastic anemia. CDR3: CASSELGNQETQYF. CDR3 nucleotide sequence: TGTGCCAGCAGTGAATTGGGGAACCAAGAGACCCAGTACTTC.